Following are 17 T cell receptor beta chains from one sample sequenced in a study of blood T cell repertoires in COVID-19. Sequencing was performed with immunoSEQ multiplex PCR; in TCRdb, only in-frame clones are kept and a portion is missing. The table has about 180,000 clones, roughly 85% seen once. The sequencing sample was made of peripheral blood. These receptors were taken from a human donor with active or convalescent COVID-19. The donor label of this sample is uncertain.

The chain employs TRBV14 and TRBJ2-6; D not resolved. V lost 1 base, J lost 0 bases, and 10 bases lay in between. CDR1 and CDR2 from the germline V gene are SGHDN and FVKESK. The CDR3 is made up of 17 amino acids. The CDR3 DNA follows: TGTGCCAGCAGCCAAGGGCTGGTCCTCTCTGGGGCCAACGTCCTGACTTTC. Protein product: CASSQGLVLSGANVLTF.

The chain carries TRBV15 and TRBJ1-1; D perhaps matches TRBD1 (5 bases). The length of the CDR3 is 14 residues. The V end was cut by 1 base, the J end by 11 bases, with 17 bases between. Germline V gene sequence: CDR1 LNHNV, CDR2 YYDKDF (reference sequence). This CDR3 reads CATSRGLGRVGAFF. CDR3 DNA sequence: TGTGCCACCAGCAGAGGCCTAGGCAGGGTAGGGGCTTTCTTT. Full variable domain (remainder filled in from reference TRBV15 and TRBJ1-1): DAMVIQNPRYQVTQFGKPVTLSCSQTLNHNVMYWYQQKSSQAPKLLFHYYDKDFNNEADTPDNFQSRRPNTSFCFLDIRSPGLGDTAMYLCATSRGLGRVGAFFGQGTRLTVV.

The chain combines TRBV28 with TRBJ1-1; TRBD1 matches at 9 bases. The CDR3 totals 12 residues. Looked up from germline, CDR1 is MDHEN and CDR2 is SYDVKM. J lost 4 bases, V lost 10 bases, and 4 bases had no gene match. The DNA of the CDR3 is TGTGCCACCGGGACAGGGACCACTGAAGCTTTCTTT. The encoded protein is CATGTGTTEAFF.

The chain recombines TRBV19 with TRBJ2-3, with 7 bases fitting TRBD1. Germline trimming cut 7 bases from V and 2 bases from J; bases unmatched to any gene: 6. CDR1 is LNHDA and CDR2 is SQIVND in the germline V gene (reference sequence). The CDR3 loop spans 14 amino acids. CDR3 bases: TGTGCCAGTAAAAAAACAGGGGCCACAGATACGCAGTATTTT. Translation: CASKKTGATDTQYF.

The CDR3 sequence is CATIAGISDVETQYF. The CDR3 bases are TGTGCCACCATAGCGGGAATATCAGATGTGGAGACCCAGTACTTC. This chain joins TRBV5-4 and TRBJ2-5, with 8 bases fitting TRBD2. This CDR3 region has 15 residues. Germline assignment: CDR1 SGHNT and CDR2 YYREEE (reference sequence). Trimming at V came to 9 bases and at J to 5 bases, leaving 15 bases not matched to a gene.

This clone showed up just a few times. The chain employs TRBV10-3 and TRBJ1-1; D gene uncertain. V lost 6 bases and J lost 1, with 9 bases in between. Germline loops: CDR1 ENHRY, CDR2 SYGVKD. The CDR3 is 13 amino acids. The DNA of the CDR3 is TGTGCCATCAGGTACGGCGGGAACACTGAAGCTTTCTTT. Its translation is CAIRYGGNTEAFF.

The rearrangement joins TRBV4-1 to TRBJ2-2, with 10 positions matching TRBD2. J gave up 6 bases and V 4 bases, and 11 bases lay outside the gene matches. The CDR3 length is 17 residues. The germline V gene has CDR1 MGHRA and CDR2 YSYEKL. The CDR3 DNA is TGCGCCAGCAGCCCTCGTTGGTCTAGCGGGGGCGCCGGGGAGCTGTTTTTT. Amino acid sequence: CASSPRWSSGGAGELFF.

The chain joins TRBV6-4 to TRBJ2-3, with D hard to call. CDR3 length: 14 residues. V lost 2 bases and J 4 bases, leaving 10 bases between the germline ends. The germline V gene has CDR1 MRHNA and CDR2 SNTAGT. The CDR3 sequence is CASSDVVGADTQYF. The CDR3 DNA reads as TGTGCCAGCAGTGACGTGGTAGGAGCAGATACGCAGTATTTT.

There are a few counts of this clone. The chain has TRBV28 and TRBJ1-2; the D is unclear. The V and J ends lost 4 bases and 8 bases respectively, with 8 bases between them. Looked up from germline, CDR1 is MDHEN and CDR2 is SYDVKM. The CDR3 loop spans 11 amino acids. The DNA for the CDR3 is TGTGCCAGCAGTTCCTCCGAGGGCTACACCTTC. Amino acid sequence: CASSSSEGYTF.

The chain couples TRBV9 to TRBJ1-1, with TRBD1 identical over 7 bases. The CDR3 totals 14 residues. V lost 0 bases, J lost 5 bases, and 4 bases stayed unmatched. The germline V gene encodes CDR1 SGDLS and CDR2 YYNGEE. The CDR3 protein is CASSVGRGLTEAFF. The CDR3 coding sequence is TGTGCCAGCAGCGTAGGCAGGGGGTTGACTGAAGCTTTCTTT.

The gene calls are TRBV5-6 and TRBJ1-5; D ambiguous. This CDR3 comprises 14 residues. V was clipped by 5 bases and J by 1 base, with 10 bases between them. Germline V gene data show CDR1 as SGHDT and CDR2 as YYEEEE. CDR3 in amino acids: CASSSTDSNQPQHF. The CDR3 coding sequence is TGTGCCAGCAGTTCAACAGACAGCAATCAGCCCCAGCATTTT.

CDR3 in amino acids: CASSYGTLRSMNTEAFF. Written as DNA, the CDR3 is TGTGCCAGCAGTTACGGGACACTTCGCTCAATGAACACTGAAGCTTTCTTT. J is TRBJ1-1 and V is TRBV6-2 or TRBV6-3; D might be TRBD1 (6 bases). Per germline, CDR1 MNHEY and CDR2 SVGEGT. Trimming pared 2 bases from V and 0 bases from J, leaving 16 bases between. The CDR3 is made up of 17 amino acids.

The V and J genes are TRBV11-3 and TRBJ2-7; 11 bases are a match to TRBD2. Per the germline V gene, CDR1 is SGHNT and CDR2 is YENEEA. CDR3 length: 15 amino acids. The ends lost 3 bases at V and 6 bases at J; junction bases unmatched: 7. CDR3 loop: CASSLQTSGRGEQYF. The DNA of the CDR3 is TGTGCCAGCAGCTTGCAAACTAGCGGGAGAGGCGAGCAGTACTTC.

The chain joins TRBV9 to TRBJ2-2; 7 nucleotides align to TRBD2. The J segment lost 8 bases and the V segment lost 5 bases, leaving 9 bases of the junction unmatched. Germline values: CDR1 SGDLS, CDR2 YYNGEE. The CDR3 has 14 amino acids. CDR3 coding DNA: TGTGCCAGCAGGGGAGGGACGTACGGAGGGGAGCTGTTTTTT. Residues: CASRGGTYGGELFF. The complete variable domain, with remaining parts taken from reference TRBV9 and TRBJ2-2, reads DSGVTQTPKHLITATGQRVTLRCSPRSGDLSVYWYQQSLDQGLQFLIQYYNGEERAKGNILERFSAQQFPDLHSELNLSSLELGDSALYFCASRGGTYGGELFFGEGSRLTVL.

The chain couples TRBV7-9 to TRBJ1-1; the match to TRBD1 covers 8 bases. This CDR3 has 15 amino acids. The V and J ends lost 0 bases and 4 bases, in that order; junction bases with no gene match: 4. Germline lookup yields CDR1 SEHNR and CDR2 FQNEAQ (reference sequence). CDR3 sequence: CASSLAQGDITEAFF. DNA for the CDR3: TGTGCCAGCAGCTTAGCACAGGGGGACATCACTGAAGCTTTCTTT. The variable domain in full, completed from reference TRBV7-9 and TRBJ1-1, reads DTGVSQNPRHKITKRGQNVTFRCDPISEHNRLYWYRQTLGQGPEFLTYFQNEAQLEKSRLLSDRFSAERPKGSFSTLEIQRTEQGDSAMYLCASSLAQGDITEAFFGQGTRLTVV.

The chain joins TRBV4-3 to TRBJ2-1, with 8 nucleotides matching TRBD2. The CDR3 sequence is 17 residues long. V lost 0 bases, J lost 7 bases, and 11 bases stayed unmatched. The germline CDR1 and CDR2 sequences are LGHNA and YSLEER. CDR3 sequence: CASSQDSPTGGRNEQFF. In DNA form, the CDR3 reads TGCGCCAGCAGCCAAGATAGTCCTACGGGGGGGCGGAATGAGCAGTTCTTC.

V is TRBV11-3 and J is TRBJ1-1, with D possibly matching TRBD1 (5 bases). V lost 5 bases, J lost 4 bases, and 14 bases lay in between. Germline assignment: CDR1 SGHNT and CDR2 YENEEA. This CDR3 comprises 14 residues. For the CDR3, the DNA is TGTGCCAGCAGCGCAGGGCCCGGTAGCACTGAAGCTTTCTTT. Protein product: CASSAGPGSTEAFF. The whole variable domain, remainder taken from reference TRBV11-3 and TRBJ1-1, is EAGVVQSPRYKIIEKKQPVAFWCNPISGHNTLYWYLQNLGQGPELLIRYENEEAVDDSQLPKDRFSAERLKGVDSTLKIQPAELGDSAVYLCASSAGPGSTEAFFGQGTRLTVV.